The sample holds one count of the clone carrying this T cell receptor beta chain. This table comes from immunoSEQ multiplex PCR, and its TCRdb copy is limited to in-frame clones, with some not included. The sample shows 65,000 to 80,000 clones, about 94% of them seen only once. The data originate from a study of cytomegalovirus exposure and HLA in healthy donors. The CDR3 covers 14 residues. Trimming removed 4 bases at V and 0 bases at J, with 11 bases between. Germline CDR1 reads SGHDT; CDR2 reads YYEEEE. V is TRBV5-6 and J is TRBJ2-7; no definite D call. The sequence was collected from a young woman in good health and CMV-seronegative. Sequenced input: PBMCs. CDR3 coding DNA: TGTGCCAGCAGCAATCGACATCACTCCTACGAGCAGTACTTC. It encodes CASSNRHHSYEQYF.